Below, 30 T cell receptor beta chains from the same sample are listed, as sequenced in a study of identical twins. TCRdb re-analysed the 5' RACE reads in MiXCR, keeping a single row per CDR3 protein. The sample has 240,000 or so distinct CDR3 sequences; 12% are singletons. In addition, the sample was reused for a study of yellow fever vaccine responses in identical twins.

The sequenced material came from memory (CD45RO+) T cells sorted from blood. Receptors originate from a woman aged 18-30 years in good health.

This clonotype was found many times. CDR3 coding DNA: TGTGCCAGCAGTTTACTCCAGGGCGGGGATGAAAAACTGTTTTTT. As protein: CASSLLQGGDEKLFF. V gene TRBV28 combines with J gene TRBJ1-4; D may be TRBD1 (5 bases). This CDR3 spans 15 amino acids. V shed 2 bases and J shed 6 bases, with 13 bases lying between them. Germline V gives CDR1 MDHEN, CDR2 SYDVKM.

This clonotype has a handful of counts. The chain's CDR3 is CASSKGRGPWSYEQYF. In DNA form, the CDR3 reads TGTGCCAGCAGCAAAGGCAGGGGGCCGTGGTCCTACGAGCAGTACTTC. The chain has TRBV6-1 and TRBJ2-7; 8 bases are shared with TRBD1. The germline V gene has CDR1 MNHNS and CDR2 SASEGT. There are 16 residues in the CDR3. The junction had 11 bases not matched to a gene; V was cut back by 6 bases and J by 1 base.

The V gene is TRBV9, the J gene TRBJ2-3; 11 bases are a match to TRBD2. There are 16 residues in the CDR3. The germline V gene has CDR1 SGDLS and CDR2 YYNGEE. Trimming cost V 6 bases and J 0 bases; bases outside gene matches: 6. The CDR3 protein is CASTSSGGTSTDTQYF. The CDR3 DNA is TGTGCCAGCACATCTAGCGGGGGGACCAGCACAGATACGCAGTATTTT.

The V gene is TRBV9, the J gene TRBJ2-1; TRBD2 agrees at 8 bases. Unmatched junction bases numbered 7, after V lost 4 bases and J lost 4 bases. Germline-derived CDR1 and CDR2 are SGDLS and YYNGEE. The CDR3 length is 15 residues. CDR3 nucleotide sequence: TGTGCCAGCAGCTCCAGCGGGAGCGGATACAATGAGCAGTTCTTC. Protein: CASSSSGSGYNEQFF.

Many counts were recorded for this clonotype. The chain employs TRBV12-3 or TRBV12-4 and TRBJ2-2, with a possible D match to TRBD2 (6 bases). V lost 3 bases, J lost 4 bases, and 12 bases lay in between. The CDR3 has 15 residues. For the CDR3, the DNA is TGTGCCAGCAGTTTTTGGAAGGAGGGCACCGGGGAGCTGTTTTTT. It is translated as CASSFWKEGTGELFF.

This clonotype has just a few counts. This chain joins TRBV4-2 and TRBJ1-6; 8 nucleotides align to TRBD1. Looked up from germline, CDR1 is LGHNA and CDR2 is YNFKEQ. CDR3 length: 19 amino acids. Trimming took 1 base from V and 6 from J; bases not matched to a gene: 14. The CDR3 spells CASSQVGQGAPKSNSPLHF. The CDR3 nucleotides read TGTGCCAGCAGCCAAGTCGGTCAGGGGGCGCCTAAAAGTAATTCACCCCTCCACTTT.

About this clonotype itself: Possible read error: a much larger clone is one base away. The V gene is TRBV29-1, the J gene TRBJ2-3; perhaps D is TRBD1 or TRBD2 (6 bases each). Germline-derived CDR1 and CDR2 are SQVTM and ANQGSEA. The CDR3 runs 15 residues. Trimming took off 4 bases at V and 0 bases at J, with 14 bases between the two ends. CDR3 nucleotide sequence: TGCAGCGTTGTAGGGGGGCGGATCAGCACAGATACGCAGTATTTT. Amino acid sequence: CSVVGGRISTDTQYF.

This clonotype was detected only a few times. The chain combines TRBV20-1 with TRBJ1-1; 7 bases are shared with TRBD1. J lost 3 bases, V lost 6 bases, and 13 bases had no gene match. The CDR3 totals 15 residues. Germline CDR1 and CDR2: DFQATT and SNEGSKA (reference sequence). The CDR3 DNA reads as TGCAGTGCCATAAACCTAGGGGGCAAGCACACTGAAGCTTTCTTT. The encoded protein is CSAINLGGKHTEAFF.

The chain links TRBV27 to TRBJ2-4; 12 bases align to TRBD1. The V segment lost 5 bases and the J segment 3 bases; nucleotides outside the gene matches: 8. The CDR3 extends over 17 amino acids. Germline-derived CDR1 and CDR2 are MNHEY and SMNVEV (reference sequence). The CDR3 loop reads CASSRGTGGRGKNIQYF. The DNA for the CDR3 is TGTGCCAGCAGTAGGGGGACAGGGGGCAGGGGCAAAAACATTCAGTACTTC.

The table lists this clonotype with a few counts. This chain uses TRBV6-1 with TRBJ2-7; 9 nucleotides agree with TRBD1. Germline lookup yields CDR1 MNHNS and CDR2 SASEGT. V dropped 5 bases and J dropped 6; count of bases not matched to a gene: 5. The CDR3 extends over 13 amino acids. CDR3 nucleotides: TGTGCCAGCAGTAGGACAGGGGAGAGCGAGCAGTACTTC. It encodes CASSRTGESEQYF.

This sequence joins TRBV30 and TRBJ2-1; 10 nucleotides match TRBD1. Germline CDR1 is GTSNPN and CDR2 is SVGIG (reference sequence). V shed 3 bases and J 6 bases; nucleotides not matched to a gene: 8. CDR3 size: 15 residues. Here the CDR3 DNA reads TGTGCCTGGAGCCCATCCCGGACAGGGGGCAATGAGCAGTTCTTC. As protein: CAWSPSRTGGNEQFF.

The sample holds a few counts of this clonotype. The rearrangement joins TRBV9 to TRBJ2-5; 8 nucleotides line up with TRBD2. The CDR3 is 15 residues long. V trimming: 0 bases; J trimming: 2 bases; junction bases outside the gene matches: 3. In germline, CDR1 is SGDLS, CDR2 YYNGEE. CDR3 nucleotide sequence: TGTGCCAGCAGCGTAGGCGGGGGGAGGCAAGAGACCCAGTACTTC. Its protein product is CASSVGGGRQETQYF.

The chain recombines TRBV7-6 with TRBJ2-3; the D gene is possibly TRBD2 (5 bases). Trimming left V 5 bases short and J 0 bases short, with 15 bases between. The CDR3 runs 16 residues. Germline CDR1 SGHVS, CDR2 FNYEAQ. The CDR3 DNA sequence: TGTGCCAGCAGCCCGAGGACTTACTCTAGCACAGATACGCAGTATTTT. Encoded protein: CASSPRTYSSTDTQYF.

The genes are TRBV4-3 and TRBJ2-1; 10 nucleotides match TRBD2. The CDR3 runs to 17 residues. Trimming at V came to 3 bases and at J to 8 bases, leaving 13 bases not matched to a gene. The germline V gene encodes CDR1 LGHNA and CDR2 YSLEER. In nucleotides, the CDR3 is TGCGCCAGCAGCCAGCTAGCGGGAGTTGGGGGGTGGGATGAGCAGTTCTTC. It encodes CASSQLAGVGGWDEQFF.

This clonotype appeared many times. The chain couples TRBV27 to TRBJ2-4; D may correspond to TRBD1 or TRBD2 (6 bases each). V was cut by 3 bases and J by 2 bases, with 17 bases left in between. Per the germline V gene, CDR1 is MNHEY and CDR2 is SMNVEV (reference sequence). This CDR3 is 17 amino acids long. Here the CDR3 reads CASSLFGGHGTKNIQYF. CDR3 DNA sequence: TGTGCCAGCAGTTTGTTTGGGGGGCATGGTACCAAAAACATTCAGTACTTC.

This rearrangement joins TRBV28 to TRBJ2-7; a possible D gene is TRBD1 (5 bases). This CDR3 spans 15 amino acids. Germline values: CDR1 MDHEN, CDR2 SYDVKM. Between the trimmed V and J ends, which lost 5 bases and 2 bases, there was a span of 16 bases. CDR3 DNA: TGTGCCAGCAGTCCCGTTGAAGGCAGGGCCTACGAGCAGTACTTC. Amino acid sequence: CASSPVEGRAYEQYF.

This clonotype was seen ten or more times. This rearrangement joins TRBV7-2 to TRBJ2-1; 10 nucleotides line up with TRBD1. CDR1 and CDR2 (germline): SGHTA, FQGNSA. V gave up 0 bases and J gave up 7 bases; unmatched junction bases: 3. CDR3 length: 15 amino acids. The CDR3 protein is CASSLARTGGNEQFF. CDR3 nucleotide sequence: TGTGCCAGCAGCTTAGCCAGGACAGGGGGAAATGAGCAGTTCTTC.

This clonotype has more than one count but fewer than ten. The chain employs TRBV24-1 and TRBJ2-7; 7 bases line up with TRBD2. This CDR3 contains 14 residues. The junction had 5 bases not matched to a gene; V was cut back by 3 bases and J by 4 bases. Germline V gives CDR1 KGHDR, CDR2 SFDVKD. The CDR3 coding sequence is TGTGCCACCAGTGATCCACGGCGGGGGTACGAGCAGTACTTC. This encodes CATSDPRRGYEQYF.

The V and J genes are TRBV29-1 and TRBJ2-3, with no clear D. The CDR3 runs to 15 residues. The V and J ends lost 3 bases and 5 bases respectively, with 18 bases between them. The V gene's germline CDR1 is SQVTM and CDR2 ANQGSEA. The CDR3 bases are TGCAGCGTTGAGTATTCGTTCCCCAGCCGAGATACGCAGTATTTT. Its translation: CSVEYSFPSRDTQYF.

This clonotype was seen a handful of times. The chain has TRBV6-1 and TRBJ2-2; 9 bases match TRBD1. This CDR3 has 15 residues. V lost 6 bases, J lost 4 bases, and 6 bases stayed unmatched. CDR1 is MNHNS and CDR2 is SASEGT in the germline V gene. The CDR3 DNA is TGTGCCAGCAGGCGACAGGGGGGGGGCACCGGGGAGCTGTTTTTT. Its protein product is CASRRQGGGTGELFF.

Written as DNA, the CDR3 is TGCAGCGTTGACGTCGGGATGAACACCGGGGAGCTGTTTTTT. Protein sequence: CSVDVGMNTGELFF. The rearrangement uses TRBV29-1 and TRBJ2-2, with D perhaps matching TRBD2 (5 bases). Trimming cost V 3 bases and J 1 base, with 9 bases left between them. The germline CDR1 and CDR2 sequences are SQVTM and ANQGSEA. CDR3 length equals 14 residues.

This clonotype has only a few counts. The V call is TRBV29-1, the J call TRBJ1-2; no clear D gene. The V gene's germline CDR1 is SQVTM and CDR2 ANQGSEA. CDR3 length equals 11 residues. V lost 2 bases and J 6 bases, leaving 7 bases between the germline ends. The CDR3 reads CSVELRDGYTF. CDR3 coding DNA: TGCAGCGTTGAATTAAGGGATGGCTACACCTTC.

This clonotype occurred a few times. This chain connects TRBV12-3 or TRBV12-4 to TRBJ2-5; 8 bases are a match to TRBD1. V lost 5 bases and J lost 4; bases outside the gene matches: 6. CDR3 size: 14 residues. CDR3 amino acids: CASSPTDRGETQYF. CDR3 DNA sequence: TGTGCCAGCAGTCCTACCGACAGGGGAGAGACCCAGTACTTC.

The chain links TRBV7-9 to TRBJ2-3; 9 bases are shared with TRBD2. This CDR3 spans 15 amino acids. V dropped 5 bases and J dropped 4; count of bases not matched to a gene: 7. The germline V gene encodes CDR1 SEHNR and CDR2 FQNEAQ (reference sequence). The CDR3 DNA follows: TGTGCCAGCAGCCGGGCTAGCGGGACCCCAGATACGCAGTATTTT. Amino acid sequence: CASSRASGTPDTQYF. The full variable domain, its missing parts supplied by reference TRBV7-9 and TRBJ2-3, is DTGVSQNPRHKITKRGQNVTFRCDPISEHNRLYWYRQTLGQGPEFLTYFQNEAQLEKSRLLSDRFSAERPKGSFSTLEIQRTEQGDSAMYLCASSRASGTPDTQYFGPGTRLTVL.

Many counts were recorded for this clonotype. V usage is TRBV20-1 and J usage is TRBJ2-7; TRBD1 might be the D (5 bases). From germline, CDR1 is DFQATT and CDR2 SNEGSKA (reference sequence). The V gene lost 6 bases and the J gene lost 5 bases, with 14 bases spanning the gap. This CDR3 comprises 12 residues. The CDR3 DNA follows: TGCAGTGCCGCGAAGGGGATCAACGAGCAGTACTTC. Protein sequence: CSAAKGINEQYF.

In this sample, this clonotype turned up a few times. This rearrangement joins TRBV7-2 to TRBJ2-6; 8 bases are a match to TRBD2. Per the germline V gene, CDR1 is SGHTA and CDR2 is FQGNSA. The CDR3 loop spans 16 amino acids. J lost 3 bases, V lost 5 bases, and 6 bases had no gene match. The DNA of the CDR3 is TGTGCCAGCAGCAATGGACTAGCTGTTGGGGCCAACGTCCTGACTTTC. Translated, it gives CASSNGLAVGANVLTF.

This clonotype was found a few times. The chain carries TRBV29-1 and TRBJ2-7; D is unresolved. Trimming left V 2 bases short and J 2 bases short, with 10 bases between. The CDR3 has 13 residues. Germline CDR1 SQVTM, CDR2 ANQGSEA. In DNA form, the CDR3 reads TGCAGCGTTGAATGGGCCAACACCTACGAGCAGTACTTC. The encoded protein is CSVEWANTYEQYF.

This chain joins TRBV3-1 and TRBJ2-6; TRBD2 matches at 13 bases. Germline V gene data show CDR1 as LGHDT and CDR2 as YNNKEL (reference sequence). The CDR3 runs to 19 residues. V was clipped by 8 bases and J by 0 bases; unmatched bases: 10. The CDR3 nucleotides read TGTGCCAGCTGTAACCCGGGACTAGCGGGAAGCTCTGGGGCCAACGTCCTGACTTTC. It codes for CASCNPGLAGSSGANVLTF. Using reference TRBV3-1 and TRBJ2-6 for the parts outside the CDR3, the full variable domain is DTAVSQTPKYLVTQMGNDKSIKCEQNLGHDTMYWYKQDSKKFLKIMFSYNNKELIINETVPNRFSPKSPDKAHLNLHINSLELGDSAVYFCASCNPGLAGSSGANVLTFGAGSRLTVL.

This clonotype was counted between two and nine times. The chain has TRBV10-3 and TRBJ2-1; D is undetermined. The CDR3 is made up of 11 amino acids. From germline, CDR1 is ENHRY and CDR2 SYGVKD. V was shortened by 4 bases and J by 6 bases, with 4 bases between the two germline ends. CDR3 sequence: CAISAPNEQFF. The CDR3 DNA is TGTGCCATCAGTGCCCCCAATGAGCAGTTCTTC.

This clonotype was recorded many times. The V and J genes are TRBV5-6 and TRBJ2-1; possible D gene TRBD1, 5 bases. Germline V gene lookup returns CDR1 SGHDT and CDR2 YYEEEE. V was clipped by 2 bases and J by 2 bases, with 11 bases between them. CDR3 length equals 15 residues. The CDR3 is CASSFQDRPYNEQFF. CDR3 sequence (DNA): TGTGCCAGCAGCTTTCAAGACAGACCCTACAATGAGCAGTTCTTC.